This TCR beta chain was sequenced for a study of early T cells in non-severe SARS-CoV-2 infection. Overall study context: Chains were not paired, and sequencing was done on bulk RNA from unsorted whole blood. Study findings and constraints: Matching results from VDJdb favored anti-spike CD8 responses, leaving private and CD4 specificities undetected.

Unique molecular identifier tags were affixed to discrete cDNA molecules. TCRdb reprocessed the 5' RACE reads with MiXCR, giving one entry per CDR3 protein. This sample carries approximately 48,000 distinct CDR3 sequences, roughly 6% of them seen once, and the ten largest clones take approximately 3%. Notes on this clonotype: What it binds is not known.

J was trimmed by 2 bases and V by 1 base; bases with no gene match: 4. CDR3 length: 17 residues. From germline, CDR1 is SGHTA and CDR2 FQGNSA. This sample comprised whole blood, obtained at baseline. The chain recombines TRBV7-2 with TRBJ2-4, with 11 bases lining up with TRBD2. The TCR was taken from an adult who was a healthcare worker with PCR-confirmed SARS-CoV-2 infection or an uninfected control (not recorded which). CDR3 in amino acids: CASSLVSGGATKNIQYF. CDR3 in DNA: TGTGCCAGCAGCTTAGTTAGCGGGGGGGCCACCAAAAACATTCAGTACTTC.